This T cell receptor (beta chain) appears in the sequencing data of a study of PD-1 blockade in classical Hodgkin lymphoma (dated by TCRdb to 2020 to 2022). General notes on the study: Nivolumab dosing was 3 mg/kg intravenously every 2 weeks, continuing until either disease progression or unacceptable toxicity. A peripheral blood immune signature of response to PD-1 blockade in classical Hodgkin lymphoma was defined using TCR beta sequencing and CyTOF.

Study-level results and caveats: Patients starting nivolumab less than 1 year after ASCT had lower diversity and were excluded from later analyses to avoid confounding by immune reconstitution. The study covered only a single clinical trial cohort, and the causes of the repertoire differences, possibly disease activity or prior therapy, were still not defined. Trial patients achieving complete response had baseline diversity similar to newly diagnosed patients, whereas partial responders and progressors had significantly lower diversity. Newly diagnosed patients were reported to have lower baseline TCR diversity than healthy donors, and relapsed/refractory patients were reported to have lower baseline TCR diversity still. By C4D1, a significant rise was seen in CD4+ TCR diversity but not in CD8+ TCR diversity (p=0.0027 vs p=0.16), and the rise was most apparent among complete responders (p=0.02).

Genomic DNA was isolated using the Qiagen DNeasy kit from unsorted PBMCs as well as from negatively selected CD4+ and CD8+ fractions. Amplification of TCR beta CDR3 regions was done by immunoSEQ multiplex PCR with primers that anneal to V and J segments. A synthetic immune receptor repertoire was used to minimize amplification bias, and remaining bias was computationally removed after sequencing. Turning to the authors' computational methods: Custom Python scripts were used to quantify repertoire diversity as the Shannon entropy index. The unsorted, CD4+ and CD8+ repertoires were each analyzed separately, with the exception of combined analyses, where CD4+ and CD8+ sequences were merged in silico. A clone was considered expanded if an increase in frequency of at least 2-fold after treatment relative to C1D1 was found, and a pseudocount of 0.5 was applied to clones undetected at baseline. Clones with 0 or 1 copy at C1D1 were classified as singleton clones, and clones with 2 or more copies were classified as non-singleton clones. Clones expanded in unsorted samples were annotated as CD4+, CD8+ or unknown by matching protein sequences in sorted samples from the same patient. Wilcoxon tests on paired samples were used to test diversity changes from C1D1 to C4D1. TCRdb carries this immuneACCESS record with in-frame sequences only. Its versions omit some clonotypes, under half of them owing to an unresolved V gene in the studies checked, with the rest unexplained. The DNA gave D and trimming, while V, J and clone size come from that table. Recorded for this sample are 85,000 to 90,000 clones; 90% of them occurred a single time. Together, the top ten hold about 2.9% of the sample.

Trimming at the junction amounts to 0 bases on V and 1 base on J, and the germline ends lie 15 bases apart. CDR1 and CDR2 are drawn from the germline V gene: LGHNA, YNFKEQ. The CDR3 numbers 17 residues from cysteine through phenylalanine. Just the 51-base CDR3 DNA is kept, in frame starting at base 1. On this clone itself: Its target antigen remains unknown. No base-level quality is on record; no much larger clone is a single base apart.

This sample's time point label indicates: cycle 4 day 1 (C4D1), after 6 weeks of nivolumab. Relapse after autologous stem cell transplantation had occurred in all trial patients, and cohorts A, B and C were distinguished by prior brentuximab vedotin exposure. A total of about 51 patients with relapsed/refractory classical Hodgkin lymphoma made up the trial cohort, and each patient's best overall response was complete response, partial response or progressive disease. Trial patients were treated with single-agent nivolumab in the multi-cohort phase II CheckMate 205 trial. Best overall response was determined by an independent review committee according to the 2007 International Working Group response criteria. Trial PBMCs were obtained immediately prior to nivolumab initiation (C1D1) and on therapy at cycle 2 day 1 and cycle 4 day 1. After peripheral blood was drawn into 8 mL Vacutainer Cell Preparation Tubes, PBMCs were isolated by centrifugation and then cryopreserved.

The source is a human donor with classical Hodgkin lymphoma. The sequence joins TRBV4-2 to TRBJ1-2; the D gene cannot be named for sure. Sequences were derived from peripheral blood mononuclear cells (PBMCs), sampled before the fourth cycle of nivolumab. The CDR3 corresponds to CASSQDLYRRLNYGYTF. The DNA sequence follows: TGTGCCAGCAGCCAAGATCTTTATAGACGGCTTAACTATGGCTACACCTTC.